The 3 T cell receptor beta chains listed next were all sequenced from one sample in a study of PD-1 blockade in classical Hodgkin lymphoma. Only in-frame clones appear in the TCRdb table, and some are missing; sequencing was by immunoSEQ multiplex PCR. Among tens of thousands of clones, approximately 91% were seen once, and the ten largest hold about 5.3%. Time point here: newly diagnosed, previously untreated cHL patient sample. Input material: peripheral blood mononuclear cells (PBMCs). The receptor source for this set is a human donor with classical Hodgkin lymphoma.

The CDR3 coding sequence is TGTGCCAGCAGCTTGGGACTAGCGGGAGTGAACGAGCAGTACTTC. Its protein is CASSLGLAGVNEQYF. The V gene is TRBV11-2, the J gene TRBJ2-7; 14 positions agree with TRBD2. The J segment lost 5 bases and the V segment lost 3 bases, leaving 3 bases of the junction unmatched. The CDR3 extends over 15 amino acids. The germline V gene has CDR1 SGHAT and CDR2 FQNNGV.

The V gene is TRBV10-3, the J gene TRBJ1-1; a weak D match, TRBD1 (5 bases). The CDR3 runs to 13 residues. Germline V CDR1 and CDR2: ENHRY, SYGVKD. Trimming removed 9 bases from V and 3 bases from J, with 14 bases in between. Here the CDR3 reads CAISSGKDTEAFF. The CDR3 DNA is TGTGCCATTTCGTCAGGGAAGGACACTGAAGCTTTCTTT.

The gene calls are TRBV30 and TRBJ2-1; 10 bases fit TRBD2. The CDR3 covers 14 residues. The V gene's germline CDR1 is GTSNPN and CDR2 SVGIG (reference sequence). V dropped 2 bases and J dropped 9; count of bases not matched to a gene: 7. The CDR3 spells CAWSWLAGEGEQFF. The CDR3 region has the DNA TGTGCCTGGAGTTGGCTAGCGGGAGAGGGTGAGCAGTTCTTC.